Below, 25 T cell receptor beta chains from the same sample are listed, as sequenced in a study of regulatory and conventional T cells in breast cancer. One entry per CDR3 protein results from TCRdb running MiXCR on the PCR reads. This table holds 15,000 or so distinct CDR3 sequences, around a third found once. Sequencing was performed on conventional T cells from blood. The origin of the receptors is a female donor in good health.

This clonotype was seen a few times. The chain carries TRBV7-2 and TRBJ2-3, with 11 bases aligning to TRBD2. Germline V gene lookup returns CDR1 SGHTA and CDR2 FQGNSA. The V segment lost 3 bases and the J segment 4 bases; nucleotides outside the gene matches: 6. CDR3 length: 16 residues. The CDR3 nucleotides read TGTGCCAGCAGCTTTAGCGGGGGGGCCGGCGCAGATACGCAGTATTTT. As protein: CASSFSGGAGADTQYF.

The chain is built from TRBV7-3 and TRBJ1-6; TRBD1 is a possible D gene (5 bases). V lost 2 bases and J 9 bases, leaving 11 bases between the germline ends. The CDR3 is 14 residues long. CDR1 and CDR2 from the germline V gene are SGHTA and FQGTGA. The CDR3 coding sequence is TGTGCCAGCAGCTTAGCGGGGCCAGGTTCACCCCTCCACTTT. This translates into CASSLAGPGSPLHF. The variable domain in full, with the rest retrieved from reference TRBV7-3 and TRBJ1-6, is GAGVSQTPSNKVTEKGKYVELRCDPISGHTALYWYRQSLGQGPEFLIYFQGTGAADDSGLPNDRFFAVRPEGSVSTLKIQRTERGDSAVYLCASSLAGPGSPLHFGNGTRLTVT.

There are a few counts of this clonotype. V usage is TRBV20-1 and J usage is TRBJ1-5; TRBD1 matches at 8 bases. V shed 0 bases, J shed 5 bases, and the junction held 6 bases outside the gene matches. Germline CDR1 reads DFQATT; CDR2 reads SNEGSKA (reference sequence). The CDR3 has 15 amino acids. DNA of the CDR3: TGCAGTGCTAGAGACCTACAGGGGGTAGATCAGCCCCAGCATTTT. It yields the protein CSARDLQGVDQPQHF.

V is TRBV7-9 and J is TRBJ1-1; D is possibly TRBD1 (6 bases). Trimming cost V 5 bases and J 1 base, with 11 bases left between them. The CDR3 sequence is 14 residues long. The germline gives CDR1 SEHNR, CDR2 FQNEAQ (reference sequence). The CDR3 protein is CASSPPGQNTEAFF. CDR3 coding DNA: TGTGCCAGCAGCCCGCCGGGACAGAACACTGAAGCTTTCTTT.

The chain has TRBV20-1 and TRBJ2-5; a possible D gene is TRBD2 (6 bases). This CDR3 comprises 15 residues. In germline, CDR1 is DFQATT, CDR2 SNEGSKA (reference sequence). V gave up 3 bases and J gave up 2 bases, with 16 bases separating them. Here the CDR3 DNA reads TGCAGTGCTAGTGAGGGAGGCGGCCTTCAAGAGACCCAGTACTTC. Translated, it gives CSASEGGGLQETQYF.

This clonotype was detected only a few times. The chain uses TRBV5-1 and TRBJ2-2; D might be TRBD2 (5 bases). This CDR3 spans 14 amino acids. Germline V gene sequence: CDR1 SGHRS, CDR2 YFSETQ. The V and J ends lost 0 bases and 7 bases respectively, with 10 bases between them. The CDR3 region is CASSLASTGGELFF. The CDR3 DNA sequence: TGCGCCAGCAGCTTGGCTAGCACGGGCGGGGAGCTGTTTTTT.

V usage is TRBV6-2 or TRBV6-3 and J usage is TRBJ2-1; D gene uncertain. CDR1 is MNHEY and CDR2 is SVGEGT in the germline V gene. V dropped 4 bases and J dropped 6 bases, with 13 bases sitting between them. This CDR3 has 14 residues. CDR3 residues: CASSFPKTTNEQFF. The DNA of the CDR3 is TGTGCCAGCAGTTTTCCCAAGACCACCAATGAGCAGTTCTTC.

The rearrangement joins TRBV20-1 to TRBJ1-5; tentatively, D is TRBD1 (5 bases). Germline loops: CDR1 DFQATT, CDR2 SNEGSKA (reference sequence). The CDR3 length is 14 residues. Trimming stripped 1 base from V and 4 bases from J, with 11 bases between. CDR3 loop: CSARGRAINQPQHF. Written as DNA, the CDR3 is TGCAGTGCTAGAGGCAGGGCCATTAATCAGCCCCAGCATTTT.

This clonotype occurred a few times. The V call is TRBV2, the J call TRBJ2-3; D is ambiguous. Germline V gives CDR1 SNHLY, CDR2 FYNNEI. The CDR3 length is 13 residues. Trimming shortened V by 3 bases and J by 2 bases, and 6 bases separated the two germline ends. CDR3: CASSDRYTDTQYF. CDR3 coding DNA: TGTGCCAGCAGTGATAGGTACACAGATACGCAGTATTTT.

CDR3 in amino acids: CASSQEKVARNTIYF. The CDR3 DNA follows: TGTGCCAGCAGCCAAGAAAAAGTGGCGCGGAACACCATATATTTT. The V call is TRBV3-1, the J call TRBJ1-3; D is undetermined. V shed 0 bases and J shed 7 bases, with 13 bases lying between them. The CDR3 runs 15 residues. Germline values: CDR1 LGHDT, CDR2 YNNKEL (reference sequence). Using reference TRBV3-1 and TRBJ1-3 for the parts outside the CDR3, the full variable domain is DTAVSQTPKYLVTQMGNDKSIKCEQNLGHDTMYWYKQDSKKFLKIMFSYNNKELIINETVPNRFSPKSPDKAHLNLHINSLELGDSAVYFCASSQEKVARNTIYFGEGSWLTVV.

V is TRBV4-1 and J is TRBJ2-1; 9 nucleotides match TRBD2. Trimming removed 2 bases from V and 5 bases from J; junction bases left unmatched: 4. Germline lookup yields CDR1 MGHRA and CDR2 YSYEKL. This CDR3 region has 15 residues. The CDR3 region has the DNA TGCGCCAGCAGCCAACGGGGACTAGCAGACAATGAGCAGTTCTTC. Its protein is CASSQRGLADNEQFF.

This sequence joins TRBV18 and TRBJ2-5; D unresolved. V lost 2 bases, J lost 1 base, and 5 bases lay in between. The CDR3 has 13 residues. The V gene's germline CDR1 is KGHSH and CDR2 LQKENI. The CDR3: CASSPAGQETQYF. The CDR3 DNA sequence: TGTGCCAGCTCACCAGCAGGCCAAGAGACCCAGTACTTC. Using reference TRBV18 and TRBJ2-5 for the parts outside the CDR3, the full variable domain is NAGVMQNPRHLVRRRGQEARLRCSPMKGHSHVYWYRQLPEEGLKFMVYLQKENIIDESGMPKERFSAEFPKEGPSILRIQQVVRGDSAAYFCASSPAGQETQYFGPGTRLLVL.

J is TRBJ2-7 and V is TRBV7-9; D remains unclear. The ends were cut back, 4 bases at V and 2 bases at J, with 6 bases in the middle. Germline CDR1 is SEHNR and CDR2 is FQNEAQ (reference sequence). The CDR3 loop spans 12 amino acids. The CDR3 protein is CASSSSPYEQYF. DNA of the CDR3: TGTGCCAGCAGCTCCTCCCCCTACGAGCAGTACTTC.

The CDR3 spells CASNQPGGGRNQETQYF. The CDR3 region has the DNA TGTGCCAGCAACCAACCCGGGGGTGGGAGAAATCAAGAGACCCAGTACTTC. The chain couples TRBV7-3 to TRBJ2-5; a possible D gene is TRBD2 (6 bases). CDR1 and CDR2 from the germline V gene are SGHTA and FQGTGA. With 7 bases removed from V and 2 bases from J, the gap between germline ends came to 23 bases. This CDR3 spans 17 amino acids.

This chain connects TRBV11-2 to TRBJ2-3; TRBD2 aligns across 8 bases. In germline, CDR1 is SGHAT, CDR2 FQNNGV. This CDR3 spans 18 amino acids. Trimming removed 2 bases from V and 1 base from J; junction bases left unmatched: 11. The DNA for the CDR3 is TGTGCCAGCAGCTTAATGGCGTTACAGCGGGAGCGCACAGATACGCAGTATTTT. This codes for CASSLMALQRERTDTQYF.

This clonotype turned up a few times. V and J are TRBV4-1 and TRBJ1-2; a weak D match, TRBD1 (5 bases). The V gene lost 4 bases and the J gene lost 2 bases, with 17 bases spanning the gap. CDR3 length: 16 amino acids. The V gene's germline CDR1 is MGHRA and CDR2 YSYEKL. The CDR3 sequence: CASSPFSLGGNYGYTF. The CDR3 region has the DNA TGCGCCAGCAGCCCCTTCTCCCTGGGGGGGAACTATGGCTACACCTTC.

The chain's CDR3 is CASSWGGGLSYQETQYF. Written as DNA, the CDR3 is TGTGCCAGCAGCTGGGGTGGTGGTCTCTCATACCAAGAGACCCAGTACTTC. V gene TRBV12-3 or TRBV12-4 combines with J gene TRBJ2-5; D unclear. V gave up 6 bases and J gave up 0 bases, with 20 bases separating them. This CDR3 has 17 amino acids.

There are a few counts of this clonotype. The rearrangement uses TRBV4-1 and TRBJ2-7; 7 bases agree with TRBD1. The CDR3 spans 15 residues. The germline gives CDR1 MGHRA, CDR2 YSYEKL. V shed 1 base and J 3 bases; nucleotides not matched to a gene: 6. The CDR3 sequence: CASSQGQGVFYEQYF. The CDR3 DNA is TGCGCCAGCAGCCAAGGTCAGGGGGTCTTCTACGAGCAGTACTTC.

This clonotype has more than one count but fewer than ten. V gene TRBV20-1 combines with J gene TRBJ2-2; 9 bases align to TRBD2. This CDR3 is 16 amino acids long. V lost 3 bases and J lost 6; bases outside the gene matches: 11. From germline, CDR1 is DFQATT and CDR2 SNEGSKA (reference sequence). For the CDR3, the DNA is TGCAGTGCTAGTAACCCCGTTAGCGGGAGCGCCGGGGAGCTGTTTTTT. Protein product: CSASNPVSGSAGELFF.

Comments on this clonotype: A much larger clone differs from this one at a single base, so this may be a read error. The chain links TRBV10-3 to TRBJ2-1; the match to TRBD2 covers 14 bases. The CDR3 length is 15 residues. V shed 4 bases, J shed 6 bases, and the junction held 2 bases outside the gene matches. Germline V gives CDR1 ENHRY, CDR2 SYGVKD. DNA of the CDR3: TGTGCCATCAGTGTAGGGACTAGCGGGGGCAATGAGCAGTTCTTC. Amino acids: CAISVGTSGGNEQFF.

This chain joins TRBV19 and TRBJ2-5, with TRBD2 identical over 7 bases. The CDR3 sequence is 14 residues long. The V and J ends lost 3 bases and 5 bases, in that order; junction bases with no gene match: 6. Germline CDR1 and CDR2: LNHDA and SQIVND (reference sequence). The CDR3: CASSIMGGSETQYF. CDR3 bases: TGTGCCAGTAGTATTATGGGGGGGTCGGAGACCCAGTACTTC.

The chain uses TRBV7-8 and TRBJ2-7, with TRBD1 matching 7 bases. The CDR3 contains 15 residues. Trimming took 5 bases from V and 4 from J; bases not matched to a gene: 11. Germline V CDR1 and CDR2: SGHVS, FQNEAQ. The CDR3 sequence is CASSIMIGTAYEQYF. CDR3 coding DNA: TGTGCCAGCAGCATAATGATCGGGACAGCGTACGAGCAGTACTTC.

This chain uses TRBV12-3 or TRBV12-4 with TRBJ1-5; the match to TRBD1 covers 8 bases. With 4 bases clipped from V and 5 bases from J, the junction kept 7 bases outside the gene matches. This CDR3 is 15 amino acids long. For the CDR3, the DNA is TGTGCCAGCAGTTCAGGGGGCAGGGGAGATCAGCCCCAGCATTTT. Translating gives CASSSGGRGDQPQHF.

This clonotype has a count of ten or more. This sequence joins TRBV18 and TRBJ2-7; D might be TRBD2 (6 bases). Germline CDR1 is KGHSH and CDR2 is LQKENI. Trimming removed 3 bases at V and 6 bases at J, with 18 bases between. The CDR3 sequence is 15 residues long. In nucleotides, the CDR3 is TGTGCCAGCTCACCCCTCACGGTGGAGGGTGGCGAGCAGTACTTC. This gives the protein CASSPLTVEGGEQYF.

The chain couples TRBV6-5 to TRBJ1-6, with 9 bases matching TRBD1. The CDR3 has 16 amino acids. CDR1 and CDR2 from the germline V gene are MNHEY and SVGAGI. V was clipped by 2 bases and J by 10 bases; unmatched bases: 9. The CDR3 loop is CASSYAGEGQGSPLHF. The CDR3 coding sequence is TGTGCCAGCAGTTACGCGGGGGAGGGACAGGGATCACCCCTCCACTTT.